This T cell receptor (beta chain) was observed in a study of CD8 T cells in ankylosing spondylitis. Study observations and caveats: From matched ankylosing spondylitis synovial fluid, disease-linked clones were reportedly recovered at significantly enriched levels. Disease-associated clonotypes exhibited CD8+ identity and were relatively infrequent in peripheral blood. Seemingly distinctive of ankylosing spondylitis blood was a TCR beta motif formed by eight highly homologous variants.

In this sample, this clonotype turned up a few times. Its antigen is as yet unknown. Libraries of TCR beta came from quantitative 5'-RACE with molecular barcodes. MiXCR was run by TCRdb on the 5' RACE reads, yielding one entry per CDR3 protein. This sample carries some 800,000 distinct CDR3 sequences, 10% to 15% of them seen once, and the ten largest clones take 0.45% to 0.6%. Germline lookup yields CDR1 ENHRY and CDR2 SYGVKD. V lost 5 bases and J lost 1, with 16 bases in between. This CDR3 comprises 16 residues. This receptor was taken from a male donor with ankylosing spondylitis. Sequencing was performed on blood, either unsorted or a sorted T cell fraction (not recorded which). J is TRBJ2-3 and V is TRBV10-3; a possible D gene is TRBD2 (6 bases). CDR3 sequence (DNA): TGTGCCATCAGTCAGGCGGCCGGGAGTGGCACAGATACGCAGTATTTT. Encoded protein: CAISQAAGSGTDTQYF.